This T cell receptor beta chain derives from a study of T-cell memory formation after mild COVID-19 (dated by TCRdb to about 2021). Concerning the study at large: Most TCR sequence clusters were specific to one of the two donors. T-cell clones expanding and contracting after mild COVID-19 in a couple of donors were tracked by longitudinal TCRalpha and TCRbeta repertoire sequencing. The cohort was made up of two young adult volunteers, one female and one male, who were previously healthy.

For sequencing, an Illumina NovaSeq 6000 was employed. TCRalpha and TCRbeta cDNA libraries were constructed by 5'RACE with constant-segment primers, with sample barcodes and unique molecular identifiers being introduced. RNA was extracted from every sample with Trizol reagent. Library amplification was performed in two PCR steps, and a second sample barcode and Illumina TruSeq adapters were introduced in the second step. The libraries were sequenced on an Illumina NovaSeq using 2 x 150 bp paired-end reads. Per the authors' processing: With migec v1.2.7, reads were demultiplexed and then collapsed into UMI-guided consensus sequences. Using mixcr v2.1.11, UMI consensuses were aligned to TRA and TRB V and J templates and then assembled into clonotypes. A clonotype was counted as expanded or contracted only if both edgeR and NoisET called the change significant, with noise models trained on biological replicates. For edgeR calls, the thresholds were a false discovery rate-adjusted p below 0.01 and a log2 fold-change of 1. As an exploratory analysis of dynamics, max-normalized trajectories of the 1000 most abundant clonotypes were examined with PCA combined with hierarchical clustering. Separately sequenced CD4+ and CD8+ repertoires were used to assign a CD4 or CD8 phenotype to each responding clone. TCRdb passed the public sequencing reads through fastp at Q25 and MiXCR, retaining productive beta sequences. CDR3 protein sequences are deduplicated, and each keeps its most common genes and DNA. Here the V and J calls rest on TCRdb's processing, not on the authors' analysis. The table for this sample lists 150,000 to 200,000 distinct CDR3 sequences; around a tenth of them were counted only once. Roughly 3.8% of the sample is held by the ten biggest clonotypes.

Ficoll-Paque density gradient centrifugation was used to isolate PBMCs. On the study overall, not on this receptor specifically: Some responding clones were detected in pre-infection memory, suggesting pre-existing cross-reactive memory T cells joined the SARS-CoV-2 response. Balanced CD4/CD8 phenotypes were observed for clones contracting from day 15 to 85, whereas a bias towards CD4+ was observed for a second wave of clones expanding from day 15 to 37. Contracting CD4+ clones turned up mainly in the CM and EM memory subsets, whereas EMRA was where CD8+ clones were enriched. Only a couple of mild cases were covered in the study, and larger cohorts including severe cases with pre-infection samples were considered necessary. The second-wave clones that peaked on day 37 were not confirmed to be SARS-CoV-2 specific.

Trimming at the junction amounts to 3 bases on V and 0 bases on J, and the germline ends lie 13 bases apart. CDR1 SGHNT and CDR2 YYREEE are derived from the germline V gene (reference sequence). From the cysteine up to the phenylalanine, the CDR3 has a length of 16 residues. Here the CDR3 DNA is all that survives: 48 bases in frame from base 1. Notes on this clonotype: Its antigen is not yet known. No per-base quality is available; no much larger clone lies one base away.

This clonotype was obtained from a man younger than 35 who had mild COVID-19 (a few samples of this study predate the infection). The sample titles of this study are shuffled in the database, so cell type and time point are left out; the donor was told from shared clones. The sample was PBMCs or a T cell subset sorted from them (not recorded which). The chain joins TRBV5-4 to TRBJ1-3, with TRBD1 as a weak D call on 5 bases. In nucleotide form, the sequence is TGTGCCAGCAGCTATGGGACCGTTAGCTCTGGAAACACCATATATTTT. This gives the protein CASSYGTVSSGNTIYF.